A single sample is the source of the 5 T cell receptor beta chains below, sequenced in a study of T-cell reconstitution after alpha-beta-depleted transplantation in children. The TCRbeta library was prepared with unique molecular identifiers. TCRdb analysed the PCR reads with MiXCR anew, one entry per CDR3 protein. The repertoire has approximately 250,000 distinct CDR3 sequences, around 9.7% of them found once; the top ten carry around 5.1%. Source: PBMCs from the stem cell graft donor, taken from the stem cell graft. The source of these receptors is a human donor who donated a stem cell graft to a child with SCID.

The rearrangement links TRBV5-1 to TRBJ2-5, with 7 bases lining up with TRBD1. The V gene end was trimmed by 1 base and the J gene end by 2 bases; junction bases not matched to a gene: 8. This CDR3 contains 16 residues. CDR1 is SGHRS and CDR2 is YFSETQ in the germline V gene. CDR3 protein: CASSLLTTGKQETQYF. Here the CDR3 DNA reads TGCGCCAGCAGCTTGCTCACGACAGGGAAACAAGAGACCCAGTACTTC.

This clonotype was observed at least ten times. This chain links TRBV3-1 with TRBJ2-1, with a tentative D call TRBD2 (5 bases). The CDR3 loop spans 16 amino acids. Per germline, CDR1 LGHDT and CDR2 YNNKEL (reference sequence). The germline V and J ends were trimmed by 5 bases and 9 bases, with 23 bases remaining between them. The CDR3 coding sequence is TGTGCCAGCAGCTACGTATACGGGGAACCCCCCCCTGAGCAGTTCTTC. It encodes CASSYVYGEPPPEQFF.

In this sample, this clonotype turned up many times. The genes are TRBV5-1 and TRBJ1-4, with a tentative D call TRBD1 (5 bases). V shed 0 bases and J shed 0 bases, with 6 bases lying between them. The CDR3 has 15 residues. Germline loops: CDR1 SGHRS, CDR2 YFSETQ. CDR3 loop: CASSLGTPTNEKLFF. DNA for the CDR3: TGCGCCAGCAGCTTGGGGACACCAACTAATGAAAAACTGTTTTTT.

Details on this clonotype: A much larger clone differs from this one at a single base, so this may be a read error. The CDR3 DNA reads TGTGCCAGCAGCTTACGCGGGACTTTACAAGAGGCCCAGTACTTC. Its translation is CASSLRGTLQEAQYF. The chain combines TRBV7-2 with TRBJ2-5; D is possibly TRBD2 (6 bases). Germline V gives CDR1 SGHTA, CDR2 FQGNSA. The CDR3 spans 15 residues.

There are many counts of this clonotype. This chain uses TRBV11-2 with TRBJ2-1, with 10 bases lining up with TRBD1. The J segment lost 3 bases and the V segment lost 1 base, leaving 3 bases of the junction unmatched. The CDR3 consists of 16 residues. CDR1 and CDR2 (germline): SGHAT, FQNNGV. This CDR3 is CASSLGQGALYNEQFF. As DNA, the CDR3 is TGTGCCAGCAGCTTAGGACAGGGGGCCCTCTACAATGAGCAGTTCTTC.